These 29 T cell receptor beta chains originate from one sample sequenced in a study of shared clonotypes between healthy human individuals. Here immunoSEQ multiplex PCR was the method, and the copy in TCRdb shows in-frame clones only, minus some. The repertoire holds 850,000 to 1,100,000 clones, with roughly 80% as singletons. The sequenced sample consisted of memory CD4+ T cells from PBMCs. Subset here: CD45RA-negative fraction. Receptors originate from a man younger than 30 in good health. Some clones in this sample may be carry-over from other donors' samples.

This clone was found once. This chain connects TRBV5-8 to TRBJ2-7; D remains unclear. This CDR3 is 16 amino acids long. CDR1 and CDR2 from the germline V gene are SGHTS and YDEGEE. Between the trimmed V and J ends, which lost 0 bases and 4 bases, there was a span of 17 bases. DNA of the CDR3: TGTGCCAGCAGCTTGGAATTTTCGAATACGGAGTACGAGCAGTACTTC. Translation: CASSLEFSNTEYEQYF.

This clone was recorded once. The chain links TRBV5-1 to TRBJ2-1; no clear D. Trimming cost V 0 bases and J 4 bases, with 8 bases left between them. Per the germline V gene, CDR1 is SGHRS and CDR2 is YFSETQ. This CDR3 is 14 amino acids long. For the CDR3, the DNA is TGCGCCAGCAGCTTGGATCTGAGTTACAATGAGCAGTTCTTC. Residues: CASSLDLSYNEQFF.

This clone was seen a few times. Other nucleotide sequences from this sample produce the same CDR3. The chain has TRBV18 and TRBJ1-1, with D unclear. Trimming removed 2 bases from V and 0 bases from J, with 4 bases in between. Germline V gene lookup returns CDR1 KGHSH and CDR2 LQKENI. The CDR3 has 13 residues. The CDR3 DNA follows: TGTGCCAGCTCACCAGGACTGAACACTGAAGCTTTCTTT. It encodes CASSPGLNTEAFF.

The chain couples TRBV27 to TRBJ1-2; D may be TRBD1 (5 bases). This CDR3 contains 15 residues. Germline V lookup: CDR1 MNHEY, CDR2 SMNVEV (reference sequence). Trimming cost V 6 bases and J 8 bases, with 22 bases left between them. The CDR3 here is CASRLGGGSLGGYTF. The DNA for the CDR3 is TGTGCCAGCAGGTTGGGCGGGGGGTCCCTAGGAGGCTACACCTTC.

This clone was seen a single time. The chain joins TRBV6-6 to TRBJ2-1; 8 positions agree with TRBD1. Trimming took 7 bases from V and 8 from J; bases not matched to a gene: 13. CDR1 MNHNY and CDR2 SVGAGI come from the germline V gene (reference sequence). The CDR3 has 15 amino acids. DNA for the CDR3: TGTGCCAGCACCCCAGGGGGCCCGATATCGGATGAGCAGTTCTTC. It codes for CASTPGGPISDEQFF.

This clone was counted between two and nine times. It is likely a read error: a sequence one base away is far more abundant. Other DNA sequences in this sample translate to the same CDR3. V usage is TRBV1 and J usage is TRBJ1-1; TRBD1 is the table's D call, not checked against the DNA. TRBV1 is classified as a pseudogene. This CDR3 region has 15 residues. CDR3 protein: CTSSQEDRENTEAFF. The CDR3 nucleotides are TGCACCAGCAGCCAAGAAGACAGGGAGAACACTGAAGCCTTCTTT.

The chain recombines TRBV7-2 with TRBJ2-3; 7 nucleotides line up with TRBD2. Germline trimming cut 5 bases from V and 2 bases from J; bases unmatched to any gene: 4. The CDR3 totals 14 residues. The germline V gene has CDR1 SGHTA and CDR2 FQGNSA. The CDR3 sequence is CASSGGGNTDTQYF. The CDR3 bases are TGTGCCAGCAGCGGGGGGGGAAACACAGATACGCAGTATTTT.

The table lists this clone with a few counts. The V gene is TRBV4-1, the J gene TRBJ1-2, with D perhaps matching TRBD1 (6 bases). CDR3 length: 13 amino acids. Germline V gene lookup returns CDR1 MGHRA and CDR2 YSYEKL. V was shortened by 4 bases and J by 2 bases, with 8 bases between the two germline ends. For the CDR3, the DNA is TGCGCCAGCAGCCGGGACACCAACTATGGCTACACCTTC. Its protein is CASSRDTNYGYTF.

The J gene is TRBJ2-4, the V gene TRBV27, with D perhaps TRBD1 (6 bases). Trimming left V 1 base short and J 1 base short, with 14 bases between. Germline CDR1 MNHEY, CDR2 SMNVEV (reference sequence). CDR3 length: 17 residues. The CDR3 spells CASSLLRTARAKNIQYF. The CDR3 DNA follows: TGTGCCAGCAGTTTATTGCGGACAGCCAGGGCCAAAAACATTCAGTACTTC.

This sequence joins TRBV6-5 and TRBJ2-5, with D possibly TRBD2 on 5 matching bases. Germline assignment: CDR1 MNHEY and CDR2 SVGAGI. The CDR3 spans 15 residues. Trimming took 6 bases from V and 3 from J, leaving 17 bases between them. CDR3 protein: CASSAGKGWEETQYF. CDR3 nucleotide sequence: TGTGCCAGCAGCGCCGGGAAAGGGTGGGAAGAGACCCAGTACTTC.

V usage is TRBV7-9 and J usage is TRBJ1-2; the match to TRBD1 covers 7 bases. Losses at the gene ends were 3 bases for V and 4 bases for J; bases not matched to a gene: 5. This CDR3 is built from 14 residues. Germline assignment: CDR1 SEHNR and CDR2 FQNEAQ (reference sequence). In DNA form, the CDR3 reads TGTGCCAGCAGCTTTAGGGGGCGCCCCTATGGCTACACCTTC. Translated: CASSFRGRPYGYTF.

The genes are TRBV14 and TRBJ2-4; no clear D gene. This CDR3 is built from 13 residues. Germline-derived CDR1 and CDR2 are SGHDN and FVKESK. V was clipped by 1 base and J by 1 base, with 2 bases between them. The CDR3 loop is CASSQVAKNIQYF. The DNA for the CDR3 is TGTGCCAGCAGCCAAGTGGCCAAAAACATTCAGTACTTC.

The chain recombines TRBV7-2 with TRBJ2-5; D is undetermined. CDR3 size: 11 residues. V lost 7 bases and J lost 0, with 3 bases in between. Germline V gene sequence: CDR1 SGHTA, CDR2 FQGNSA. CDR3 region: CASTDQETQYF. CDR3 DNA: TGTGCCAGCACCGACCAAGAGACCCAGTACTTC. Based on the CDR3 plus reference TRBV7-2 and TRBJ2-5, the full variable domain is GAGVSQSPSNKVTEKGKDVELRCDPISGHTALYWYRQSLGQGLEFLIYFQGNSAPDKSGLPSDRFSAERTGGSVSTLTIQRTQQEDSAVYLCASTDQETQYFGPGTRLLVL.

The chain uses TRBV28 and TRBJ1-2; 8 nucleotides line up with TRBD1. This CDR3 has 14 amino acids. Per germline, CDR1 MDHEN and CDR2 SYDVKM. V shed 6 bases, J shed 1 base, and the junction held 4 bases outside the gene matches. In DNA, the CDR3 is TGTGCCAGCAGGTCGACAGGGGTTAACTATGGCTACACCTTC. Protein product: CASRSTGVNYGYTF.

This clone showed up many times. This chain connects TRBV2 to TRBJ1-5; D is ambiguous. CDR1 SNHLY and CDR2 FYNNEI come from the germline V gene. The CDR3 is 13 amino acids. V was cut by 7 bases and J by 4 bases, with 11 bases left in between. CDR3 amino acids: CASKGQANQPQHF. CDR3 coding DNA: TGTGCCAGCAAGGGTCAGGCTAATCAGCCCCAGCATTTT.

The rearrangement links TRBV28 to TRBJ1-2; TRBD1 matches 7 bases. CDR3 length: 16 residues. Per the germline V gene, CDR1 is MDHEN and CDR2 is SYDVKM. The trim removed 3 bases at V and 1 base at J, leaving 8 bases unmatched. CDR3 sequence reads: CASSFLDRDFNYGYTF. CDR3 bases: TGTGCCAGCAGTTTCCTTGACAGGGACTTTAACTATGGCTACACCTTC.

This clone was counted a few times. The chain has TRBV7-2 and TRBJ1-1; D is perhaps TRBD1 (6 bases). The V and J ends lost 5 bases and 6 bases respectively, with 13 bases between them. The CDR3 spans 13 residues. The germline gives CDR1 SGHTA, CDR2 FQGNSA. CDR3 nucleotide sequence: TGTGCCAGCAGCGTACTGGGGGCGTCTGAAGCTTTCTTT. Its protein product is CASSVLGASEAFF.

This chain links TRBV29-1 with TRBJ2-5; 7 nucleotides align to TRBD1. From germline, CDR1 is SQVTM and CDR2 ANQGSEA. The length of the CDR3 is 14 residues. After removal of 7 bases from V and 0 bases from J, the junction contained 8 bases not matched to a gene. Here the CDR3 DNA reads TGCAGCGCATCCCGGGACAGCAACCAAGAGACCCAGTACTTC. It translates to CSASRDSNQETQYF.

The V call is TRBV27, the J call TRBJ2-7; possible D gene TRBD1, 6 bases. V was shortened by 7 bases and J by 7 bases, with 20 bases between the two germline ends. The CDR3 sequence is 14 residues long. Germline V gene lookup returns CDR1 MNHEY and CDR2 SMNVEV (reference sequence). For the CDR3, the DNA is TGTGCCAGCACCCCTGGGGGCTCCAGCCGGGAGCAGTACTTC. This encodes CASTPGGSSREQYF.

This clone was found once. The V gene is TRBV5-1, the J gene TRBJ2-7; TRBD2 matches 10 bases. The CDR3 spans 15 residues. Looked up from germline, CDR1 is SGHRS and CDR2 is YFSETQ. V was clipped by 0 bases and J by 6 bases; unmatched bases: 6. The DNA of the CDR3 is TGCGCCAGCAGCTTGGTCACTAGCGGGATTTCCGAGCAGTACTTC. Amino acids: CASSLVTSGISEQYF.

The chain employs TRBV5-1 and TRBJ1-1, with 9 positions matching TRBD1. Trimming at V came to 7 bases and at J to 4 bases, leaving 8 bases not matched to a gene. The CDR3 contains 14 residues. From germline, CDR1 is SGHRS and CDR2 YFSETQ. CDR3 nucleotide sequence: TGCGCCAGCTCCCTTTCGACAGGGGGCACTGAAGCTTTCTTT. Amino acid sequence: CASSLSTGGTEAFF.

The chain combines TRBV4-2 with TRBJ2-3, with D possibly TRBD2 on 5 matching bases. The germline gives CDR1 LGHNA, CDR2 YNFKEQ. CDR3 length: 13 residues. This CDR3 reads CASREIQTDTQYF. The CDR3 DNA is TGTGCTAGCCGGGAAATACAGACAGATACGCAGTATTTT.

V and J are TRBV19 and TRBJ2-2, with D possibly being TRBD1 or TRBD2 (6 bases each). Trimming stripped 8 bases from V and 2 bases from J, with 15 bases between. This CDR3 contains 15 residues. CDR1 is LNHDA and CDR2 is SQIVND in the germline V gene (reference sequence). CDR3 DNA: TGTGCCAGTTCTAGGGGGGCCTCCAACACCGGGGAGCTGTTTTTT. Translation gives CASSRGASNTGELFF.

The J gene is TRBJ1-6, the V gene TRBV13, with D tentatively TRBD1 (6 bases). The CDR3 runs to 15 residues. The germline CDR1 and CDR2 sequences are PRHDT and FYEKMQ (reference sequence). V was cut by 2 bases and J by 4 bases, with 9 bases left in between. The CDR3: CASSLSGQYNSPLHF. DNA for the CDR3: TGTGCCAGCAGCTTAAGTGGACAGTATAATTCACCCCTCCACTTT.

In regard to this clone: Just one base apart from a much larger clone, this may be a read error. At the DNA level, this CDR3 is encoded by other sequences in the same sample as well. The gene calls are TRBV6-5 and TRBJ2-1, with 9 nucleotides matching TRBD2. Germline V gene data show CDR1 as MNHEY and CDR2 as SVGAGI. V lost 3 bases, J lost 0 bases, and 0 bases stayed unmatched. The CDR3 has 15 residues. DNA of the CDR3: TGTGCCAGCAGTTATAGCGGGAGCTCCTACAATGAGCAGTTCTTC. It codes for CASSYSGSSYNEQFF.

The rearrangement joins TRBV10-2 to TRBJ2-1; 12 bases are shared with TRBD2. From germline, CDR1 is WSHSY and CDR2 SAAADI. There are 15 residues in the CDR3. The trim removed 8 bases at V and 7 bases at J, leaving 9 bases unmatched. DNA for the CDR3: TGCGCCAGCGCCTCGTCACTAGCGGGAGGAAATGAGCAGTTCTTC. Residues: CASASSLAGGNEQFF.

This CDR3 reads CASSLVGTGGRNEQFF. For the CDR3, the DNA is TGTGCCAGCAGCTTAGTTGGGACAGGGGGTCGGAATGAGCAGTTCTTC. The chain couples TRBV7-2 to TRBJ2-1; 11 bases are shared with TRBD1. The CDR3 consists of 16 residues. V was pared by 1 base and J by 7 bases, with 6 bases of the junction left unmatched. CDR1 SGHTA and CDR2 FQGNSA come from the germline V gene. The whole variable domain, filled in from reference TRBV7-2 and TRBJ2-1, reads GAGVSQSPSNKVTEKGKDVELRCDPISGHTALYWYRQSLGQGLEFLIYFQGNSAPDKSGLPSDRFSAERTGGSVSTLTIQRTQQEDSAVYLCASSLVGTGGRNEQFFGPGTRLTVL.

This clone was seen only once. The J gene is TRBJ1-5, the V gene TRBV5-1, with D possibly TRBD1 on 5 matching bases. This CDR3 has 14 residues. V gave up 3 bases and J gave up 4 bases, with 11 bases separating them. Germline V gene data show CDR1 as SGHRS and CDR2 as YFSETQ. CDR3 region: CASSSGTGNQPQHF. The CDR3 DNA sequence: TGCGCCAGCAGCTCCGGGACGGGAAATCAGCCCCAGCATTTT.

The chain is built from TRBV19 and TRBJ1-1; D unclear. The CDR3 covers 14 residues. V was clipped by 3 bases and J by 10 bases, with 18 bases between them. Per the germline V gene, CDR1 is LNHDA and CDR2 is SQIVND (reference sequence). The CDR3, as DNA: TGTGCCAGTAGTATCGGAAGGACGTCTCCCGGAGCTTTCTTT. Encoded protein: CASSIGRTSPGAFF.